This TCR beta chain was observed in a study of CD8+ T cells in alopecia areata. Broader study findings: Lesional scalp, notably in alopecia totalis/universalis, had clonality above that of normal scalp.

With respect to this clone: Antigen specificity is unknown.

Sequencing templates came from extracted RNA that was reverse transcribed into cDNA. Here immunoSEQ multiplex PCR was the method, and the copy in TCRdb shows in-frame clones only, minus some. The sample holds roughly 150,000 clones; roughly 50% are singletons and the top ten take 6.5% to 7.5%. Individuals with alopecia areata gave both lesional scalp punch biopsies and peripheral blood for collection. V dropped 0 bases and J dropped 2 bases, with 2 bases sitting between them. The germline V gene has CDR1 SQVTM and CDR2 ANQGSEA. This CDR3 contains 12 residues. The TCR sequence derives from a human donor with alopecia areata. The chain carries TRBV29-1 and TRBJ1-5; D unclear. Material for sequencing was CD4+ T cells sorted from blood. The CDR3 loop is CSVEDGNQPQHF. For the CDR3, the DNA is TGCAGCGTTGAAGACGGCAATCAGCCCCAGCATTTT. The whole variable domain, remainder taken from reference TRBV29-1 and TRBJ1-5, is SAVISQKPSRDICQRGTSLTIQCQVDSQVTMMFWYRQQPGQSLTLIATANQGSEATYESGFVIDKFPISRPNLTFSTLTVSNMSPEDSSIYLCSVEDGNQPQHFGDGTRLSIL.